The rows below give T cell receptor beta chains drawn from one sample of a study of neurological immune-mediated disorders. TCRdb passed the 5' RACE reads through MiXCR, listing each CDR3 protein once. The data show about 60,000 distinct CDR3 sequences, approximately 3.8% seen once. Sequencing used PBMCs. The receptor source for this set is a man between 25 and 39 years old with multiple sclerosis. The CDR3 runs from the conserved cysteine through the conserved F or W. D genes are given only for firm matches. Each size is once, few, many or a size class.

abundance	v_gene	j_gene	d_gene	CDR3aa	CDR3nt
many	TRBV20-1	TRBJ2-7	TRBD2	CSARDRDGERGPYEQYF	TGCAGTGCTAGAGATAGGGACGGCGAGCGGGGGCCCTACGAGCAGTACTTC
many	TRBV14	TRBJ2-2	TRBD1	CASSQDPWDSLNTGELFF	TGTGCCAGCAGCCAAGACCCTTGGGACAGCTTGAACACCGGGGAGCTGTTTTTT
many	TRBV7-2	TRBJ2-1	.	CASSFGIYNEQFF	TGTGCCAGCAGCTTTGGGATTTACAATGAGCAGTTCTTC
few	TRBV20-1	TRBJ1-5	.	CSAIRGSNQPQHF	TGCAGTGCTATAAGGGGGAGCAATCAGCCCCAGCATTTT
many	TRBV28	TRBJ1-1	.	CASSFLKNTEAFF	TGTGCCAGCAGTTTCCTGAAGAACACTGAAGCTTTCTTT
many	TRBV5-6	TRBJ2-2	.	CASSLQYTGELFF	TGTGCCAGCAGCTTGCAATACACCGGGGAGCTGTTTTTT
many	TRBV5-1	TRBJ1-2	TRBD1	CASSAHTGAPEGYTF	TGCGCCAGCAGCGCACATACAGGGGCCCCTGAGGGCTACACCTTC
many	TRBV5-1	TRBJ2-1	.	CASSFLGGPLYNEQFF	TGCGCCAGCAGCTTCCTCGGGGGGCCCCTTTACAATGAGCAGTTCTTC
many	TRBV20-1	TRBJ2-5	TRBD2	CSPRTSVGGETQYF	TGCAGTCCTAGGACTAGCGTGGGGGGAGAGACCCAGTACTTC
many	TRBV20-1	TRBJ2-5	TRBD1	CSASSWDREVTQYF	TGCAGTGCTAGTAGCTGGGACAGGGAGGTGACCCAGTACTTC
many	TRBV27	TRBJ2-7	.	CASSLVGAYEQYF	TGTGCCAGCAGTTTAGTAGGTGCATACGAGCAGTACTTC
few	TRBV5-1	TRBJ2-1	TRBD2	CASSFSGTSGGGNEQFF	TGCGCCAGCAGCTTTTCCGGGACTAGCGGGGGGGGCAATGAGCAGTTCTTC